Below are 10 T cell receptor beta chains sequenced from a single sample in a study of PD-1 blockade in classical Hodgkin lymphoma. Time point denoted: cycle 4 day 1 (C4D1), after six to seven weeks of nivolumab. With no exception, relapse followed autologous stem cell transplantation in all patients, and brentuximab vedotin exposure varied. The assay was immunoSEQ multiplex PCR, and TCRdb's table has in-frame clones only and misses some. Of about 46,000 clones in the sample, approximately 76% were seen once. The sequences come from peripheral blood mononuclear cells (PBMCs), collected before the fourth cycle of nivolumab. The receptor set was obtained from a human donor with classical Hodgkin lymphoma.

The V and J genes are TRBV5-1 and TRBJ2-3; D ambiguous. Germline CDR1 is SGHRS and CDR2 is YFSETQ. Trimming stripped 0 bases from V and 1 base from J, with 3 bases between. CDR3 length: 13 amino acids. In DNA form, the CDR3 reads TGCGCCAGCAGCTTGGCGGGCACAGATACGCAGTATTTT. Amino acids: CASSLAGTDTQYF.

This chain uses TRBV9 with TRBJ2-5; 10 nucleotides agree with TRBD2. Germline V CDR1 and CDR2: SGDLS, YYNGEE. This CDR3 has 16 amino acids. J gave up 6 bases and V 0 bases, and 8 bases lay outside the gene matches. The CDR3 reads CASSVDPSGRLKTQYF. Written as DNA, the CDR3 is TGTGCCAGCAGCGTAGACCCTAGCGGGAGATTAAAGACCCAGTACTTC.

The rearrangement joins TRBV21-1 to TRBJ1-4. TRBV21-1 is annotated as a pseudogene. CDR3 size: 15 residues. CDR3 nucleotide sequence: TGTGCCAGCAGCTGGCCCCCGGTTCCTAATGAAAAACTGTTTTTT. Its protein product is CASSWPPVPNEKLFF.

This chain uses TRBV7-9 with TRBJ2-5, with D unresolved. Trimming removed 5 bases at V and 4 bases at J, with 14 bases between. Germline lookup yields CDR1 SEHNR and CDR2 FQNEAQ (reference sequence). The CDR3 covers 14 residues. The CDR3 coding sequence is TGTGCCAGCAGCCCTTCTCCGGGCGCAGAGACCCAGTACTTC. Protein: CASSPSPGAETQYF.

The chain combines TRBV5-1 with TRBJ2-7; 11 positions agree with TRBD2. The CDR3 length is 14 residues. Germline V CDR1 and CDR2: SGHRS, YFSETQ. With 6 bases clipped from V and 2 bases from J, the junction kept 4 bases outside the gene matches. The CDR3 DNA reads TGCGCCAGCACCGTACTAGCGGGAGCCTACGAGCAGTACTTC. Translated, it gives CASTVLAGAYEQYF.

This chain joins TRBV5-1 and TRBJ2-1; D is possibly TRBD1 or TRBD2 (5 bases each). The CDR3 is 15 amino acids. CDR1 and CDR2 from the germline V gene are SGHRS and YFSETQ. Trimming pared 9 bases from V and 0 bases from J, leaving 16 bases between. As DNA, the CDR3 is TGCGCCACGGCGGCAGGGAGCCCCTCCTACAATGAGCAGTTCTTC. Translating gives CATAAGSPSYNEQFF.

In this sample, this clone turned up a few times. V gene TRBV29-1 combines with J gene TRBJ2-7; 8 nucleotides align to TRBD1. V shed 8 bases and J 2 bases; nucleotides not matched to a gene: 8. The germline gives CDR1 SQVTM, CDR2 ANQGSEA. The CDR3 covers 13 residues. The CDR3 sequence: CSHPGQGTYEQYF. The CDR3 DNA is TGCAGCCACCCCGGACAGGGTACCTACGAGCAGTACTTC.

The V call is TRBV11-2, the J call TRBJ1-2; no clear D gene. Germline values: CDR1 SGHAT, CDR2 FQNNGV. This CDR3 has 14 amino acids. V was trimmed by 3 bases and J by 0 bases, leaving 8 bases between them. The CDR3 coding sequence is TGTGCCAGCAGCTTTCTCTGGACTAACTATGGCTACACCTTC. Translating it yields CASSFLWTNYGYTF.

This chain joins TRBV7-9 and TRBJ2-5; the D gene could be TRBD1 or TRBD2 (5 bases each). Germline CDR1 is SEHNR and CDR2 is FQNEAQ (reference sequence). V lost 1 base and J lost 3, with 9 bases in between. The CDR3 contains 14 residues. This CDR3 reads CASSLGMGEETQYF. Written as DNA, the CDR3 is TGTGCCAGCAGCTTAGGAATGGGGGAAGAGACCCAGTACTTC.

This clone was observed a few times. This rearrangement joins TRBV2 to TRBJ2-1; 11 bases map to TRBD1. V dropped 3 bases and J dropped 8; count of bases not matched to a gene: 6. The CDR3 is 15 residues long. The germline gives CDR1 SNHLY, CDR2 FYNNEI. The DNA of the CDR3 is TGTGCCAGCAGTGAGGGGACAGGGGGTATGGATGAGCAGTTCTTC. Translated, it gives CASSEGTGGMDEQFF.